The entry that follows covers one TCR beta chain sequence. Its antigen is as yet unknown. The sample belongs to a study of T cell repertoires in cytomegalovirus infection. Each CDR3 protein is one row after TCRdb ran MiXCR on the reads. The sample comprises hundreds of thousands of distinct CDR3 sequences, under 55% of which are singletons, and roughly two fifths rests with the top ten. There are 14 residues in the CDR3. Germline CDR1 is SGHTA and CDR2 is FQGNSA. Trimming pared 3 bases from V and 5 bases from J, leaving 13 bases between. General observations from the study: HLA-C-restricted CMV clonotypes gave the most frequent clonotype in two of eight donors.

This TCR was sampled from a human donor in good health (CMV status not recorded). Some clones in this sample may be carry-over from other donors' samples. The V call is TRBV7-2, the J call TRBJ2-5, with TRBD2 as a possible D gene (5 bases). Sample: cultured PBMCs, taken from culture after CMV antigen stimulation. The CDR3 sequence is CASSLTGKRETQYF. The CDR3 DNA reads TGTGCCAGCAGCTTGACGGGGAAACGGGAGACCCAGTACTTC.